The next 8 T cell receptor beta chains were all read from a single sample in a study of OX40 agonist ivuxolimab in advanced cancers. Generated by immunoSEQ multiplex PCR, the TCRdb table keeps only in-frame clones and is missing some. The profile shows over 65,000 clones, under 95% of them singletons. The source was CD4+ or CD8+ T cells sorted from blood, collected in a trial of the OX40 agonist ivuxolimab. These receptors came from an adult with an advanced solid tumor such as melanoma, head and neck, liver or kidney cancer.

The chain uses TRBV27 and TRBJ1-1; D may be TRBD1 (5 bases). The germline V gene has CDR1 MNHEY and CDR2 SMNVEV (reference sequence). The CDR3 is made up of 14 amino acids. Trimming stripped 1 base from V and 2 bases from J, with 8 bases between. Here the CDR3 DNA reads TGTGCCAGCAGTTTATACGGGGCCAACACTGAAGCTTTCTTT. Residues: CASSLYGANTEAFF.

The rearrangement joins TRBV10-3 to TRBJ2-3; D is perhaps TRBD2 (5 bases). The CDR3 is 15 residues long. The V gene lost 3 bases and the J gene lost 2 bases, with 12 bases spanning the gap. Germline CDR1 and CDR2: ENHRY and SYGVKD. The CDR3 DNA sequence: TGTGCCATCAGTGACGTTGGACTGGACACAGATACGCAGTATTTT. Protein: CAISDVGLDTDTQYF.

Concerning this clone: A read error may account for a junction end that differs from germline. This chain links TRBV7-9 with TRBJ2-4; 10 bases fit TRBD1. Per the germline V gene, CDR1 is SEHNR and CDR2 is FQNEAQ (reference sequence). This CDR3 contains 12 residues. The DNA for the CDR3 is TGTGCCAGCAGCTACGACAGGGGGCGGGGGCACTTC. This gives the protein CASSYDRGRGHF.

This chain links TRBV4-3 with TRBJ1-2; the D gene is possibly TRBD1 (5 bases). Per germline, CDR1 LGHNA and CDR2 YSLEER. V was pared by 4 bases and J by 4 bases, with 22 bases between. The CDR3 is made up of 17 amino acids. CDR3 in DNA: TGCGCCAGCAGCCCCACATATACGGACACTCACCCCTATGGCTACACCTTC. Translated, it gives CASSPTYTDTHPYGYTF.

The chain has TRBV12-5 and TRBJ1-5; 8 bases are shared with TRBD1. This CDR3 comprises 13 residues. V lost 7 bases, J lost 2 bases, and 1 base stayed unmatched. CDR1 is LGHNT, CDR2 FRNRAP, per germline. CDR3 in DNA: TGTGCTAGTGAGACAGGGGGCAATCAGCCCCAGCATTTT. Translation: CASETGGNQPQHF.

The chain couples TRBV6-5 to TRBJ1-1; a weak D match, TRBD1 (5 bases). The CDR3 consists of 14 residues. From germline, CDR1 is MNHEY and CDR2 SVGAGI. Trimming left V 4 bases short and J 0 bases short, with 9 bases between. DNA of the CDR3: TGTGCCAGCAGTTTGGGACGGATGAACACTGAAGCTTTCTTT. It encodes CASSLGRMNTEAFF.

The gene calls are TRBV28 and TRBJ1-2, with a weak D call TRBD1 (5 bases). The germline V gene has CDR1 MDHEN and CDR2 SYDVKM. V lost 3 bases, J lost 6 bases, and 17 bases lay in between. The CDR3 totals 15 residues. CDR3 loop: CASSFPWVTVNGYTF. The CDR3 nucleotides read TGTGCCAGCAGTTTCCCGTGGGTGACAGTAAATGGCTACACCTTC.

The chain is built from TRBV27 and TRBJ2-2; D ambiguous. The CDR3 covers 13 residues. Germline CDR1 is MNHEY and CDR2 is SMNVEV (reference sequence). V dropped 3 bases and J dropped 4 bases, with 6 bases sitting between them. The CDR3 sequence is CASSFFPTGELFF. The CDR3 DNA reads TGTGCCAGCAGTTTCTTCCCCACCGGGGAGCTGTTTTTT.